Shown below are 25 T cell receptor beta chains from a single sample sequenced in a study of T-cell memory formation after mild COVID-19. TCRdb re-analysed the 5' RACE reads in MiXCR, keeping a single row per CDR3 protein. The repertoire includes approximately 65,000 distinct CDR3 sequences, over 15% of them detected once, and 25% to 35% sits in the top ten. Input material: PBMCs or a T cell subset sorted from them (not recorded which). Receptors were obtained from an adult woman who had mild COVID-19 (a few samples of this study predate the infection). Cell type and time point are not known.

The rearrangement links TRBV7-6 to TRBJ2-5; tentatively, D is TRBD1 (6 bases). Trimming cost V 5 bases and J 0 bases, with 10 bases left between them. The CDR3 has 14 amino acids. Germline V gene lookup returns CDR1 SGHVS and CDR2 FNYEAQ. This CDR3 reads CASSSRTDQETQYF. In DNA form, the CDR3 reads TGTGCCAGCAGCAGCCGGACAGACCAAGAGACCCAGTACTTC.

This clonotype was counted a few times. Here the CDR3 reads CASSQIDREGDTGELFF. The CDR3 bases are TGCGCCAGCAGCCAAATCGACAGGGAAGGTGATACCGGGGAGCTGTTTTTT. The rearrangement joins TRBV4-1 to TRBJ2-2; 7 bases align to TRBD1. CDR1 MGHRA and CDR2 YSYEKL come from the germline V gene. The length of the CDR3 is 17 residues. The trim removed 2 bases at V and 5 bases at J, leaving 11 bases unmatched.

The CDR3 bases are TGTGCCAGCAGCTTGGGAGGACAGGGGTATGAGCAGTTCTTC. Its protein product is CASSLGGQGYEQFF. This chain connects TRBV5-6 to TRBJ2-1, with 9 nucleotides matching TRBD1. The CDR3 consists of 14 residues. V lost 0 bases, J lost 8 bases, and 3 bases stayed unmatched. CDR1 is SGHDT and CDR2 is YYEEEE in the germline V gene.

In this sample, this clonotype turned up a few times. The genes are TRBV6-5 and TRBJ2-1, with 7 bases matching TRBD2. Germline lookup yields CDR1 MNHEY and CDR2 SVGAGI. The CDR3 is 15 residues long. Trimming took 2 bases from V and 5 from J; bases not matched to a gene: 6. CDR3 DNA: TGTGCCAGCAGTTACGTTGCTAGCGGAAACAATGAGCAGTTCTTC. Translation: CASSYVASGNNEQFF.

A few counts support this clonotype. The chain recombines TRBV4-3 with TRBJ2-2; TRBD2 might be the D (6 bases). The CDR3 extends over 16 amino acids. Per the germline V gene, CDR1 is LGHNA and CDR2 is YSLEER. Deletions cut 0 bases from V and 1 base from J, with 9 bases between. As DNA, the CDR3 is TGCGCCAGCAGCCAAGATCCCGGGGGGAACACCGGGGAGCTGTTTTTT. It yields the protein CASSQDPGGNTGELFF.

The J gene is TRBJ2-3, the V gene TRBV7-8; D ambiguous. Germline assignment: CDR1 SGHVS and CDR2 FQNEAQ. Deletions cut 0 bases from V and 4 bases from J, with 17 bases between. This CDR3 comprises 17 residues. The CDR3 protein is CASSLAGGRGPPDTQYF. Here the CDR3 DNA reads TGTGCCAGCAGCTTAGCGGGCGGACGTGGTCCACCAGATACGCAGTATTTT.

The rearrangement uses TRBV4-3 and TRBJ2-1; D is perhaps TRBD2 (5 bases). Trimming stripped 1 base from V and 2 bases from J, with 15 bases between. There are 17 residues in the CDR3. Germline values: CDR1 LGHNA, CDR2 YSLEER. The CDR3 DNA reads TGCGCCAGCAGCCAAGTTTGGAGCGGTCTTCCCTACAATGAGCAGTTCTTC. It encodes CASSQVWSGLPYNEQFF.

Only a few counts were recorded for this clonotype. The CDR3 loop is CSARWGTGGYEQYF. CDR3 nucleotide sequence: TGCAGTGCCAGATGGGGGACAGGGGGCTACGAGCAGTACTTC. V gene TRBV20-1 combines with J gene TRBJ2-7; 11 nucleotides match TRBD1. With V trimmed by 6 bases and J by 3 bases, 7 bases remained unmatched. In germline, CDR1 is DFQATT, CDR2 SNEGSKA (reference sequence). This CDR3 region has 14 residues.

This clonotype turned up a few times. The rearrangement joins TRBV9 to TRBJ2-7, with 8 bases aligning to TRBD1. The V gene's germline CDR1 is SGDLS and CDR2 YYNGEE. The CDR3 is made up of 15 amino acids. The ends lost 0 bases at V and 3 bases at J; junction bases unmatched: 5. The CDR3 sequence is CASSVEGTGHYEQYF. The CDR3 DNA follows: TGTGCCAGCAGCGTAGAAGGGACAGGACACTACGAGCAGTACTTC.

The J gene is TRBJ2-1, the V gene TRBV27; 7 nucleotides agree with TRBD2. Germline CDR1 and CDR2: MNHEY and SMNVEV (reference sequence). V lost 7 bases to trimming and J lost 0 bases; unmatched junction nucleotides: 12. The length of the CDR3 is 17 residues. As DNA, the CDR3 is TGTGCCAGCACCCCAACCCTCGGGGGGAGCTCCTACAATGAGCAGTTCTTC. Translating gives CASTPTLGGSSYNEQFF.

This clonotype was detected a few times. The chain carries TRBV7-8 and TRBJ2-2, with D possibly called TRBD1 or TRBD2 (5 bases each). The CDR3 has 15 amino acids. The ends were cut back, 4 bases at V and 1 base at J, with 10 bases in the middle. CDR1 SGHVS and CDR2 FQNEAQ come from the germline V gene. CDR3 nucleotide sequence: TGTGCCAGCAGCTCCGGGGCCCTGAACACCGGGGAGCTGTTTTTT. Its translation is CASSSGALNTGELFF.

V is TRBV27 and J is TRBJ1-4; D unresolved. This CDR3 has 13 residues. The germline CDR1 and CDR2 sequences are MNHEY and SMNVEV (reference sequence). The V gene lost 8 bases and the J gene lost 4 bases, with 11 bases spanning the gap. The CDR3, as DNA: TGTGCCAGCGGTGGAACAGATAATGAAAAACTGTTTTTT. Protein: CASGGTDNEKLFF. The full variable domain, its missing parts supplied by reference TRBV27 and TRBJ1-4, is EAQVTQNPRYLITVTGKKLTVTCSQNMNHEYMSWYRQDPGLGLRQIYYSMNVEVTDKGDVPEGYKVSRKEKRNFPLILESPSPNQTSLYFCASGGTDNEKLFFGSGTQLSVL.

In its sample, this clonotype was seen many times. The genes are TRBV27 and TRBJ2-3, with TRBD2 matching 8 bases. The junction had 5 bases not matched to a gene; V was cut back by 8 bases and J by 1 base. Germline lookup yields CDR1 MNHEY and CDR2 SMNVEV (reference sequence). This CDR3 has 14 residues. DNA for the CDR3: TGTGCCAGCCGGGCGGGAGGAGGCACAGATACGCAGTATTTT. Translating it yields CASRAGGGTDTQYF.

In its sample, this clonotype ranks as medium-sized. The gene calls are TRBV7-3 and TRBJ2-2; no reliable D call. The CDR3 length is 13 residues. V gave up 3 bases and J gave up 8 bases, with 10 bases separating them. CDR1 and CDR2 (germline): SGHTA, FQGTGA. This chain's CDR3 is CASSLDFLGELFF. Written as DNA, the CDR3 is TGTGCCAGCAGCTTGGATTTTTTGGGGGAGCTGTTTTTT.

This clonotype was seen a handful of times. The chain is built from TRBV14 and TRBJ2-3; unclear D gene. CDR3 length: 17 amino acids. Germline loops: CDR1 SGHDN, CDR2 FVKESK. Trimming cost V 3 bases and J 0 bases, with 16 bases left between them. The CDR3 coding sequence is TGTGCCAGCAGCCATCGAGACGGACCTTTCAGCACAGATACGCAGTATTTT. It translates to CASSHRDGPFSTDTQYF.

V and J are TRBV4-2 and TRBJ2-7; 13 positions agree with TRBD2. The CDR3 has 17 amino acids. With V trimmed by 0 bases and J by 3 bases, 5 bases remained unmatched. Germline lookup yields CDR1 LGHNA and CDR2 YNFKEQ. CDR3 region: CASSQESGTSGNYEQYF. Written as DNA, the CDR3 is TGTGCCAGCAGCCAAGAGTCCGGGACTAGCGGGAACTACGAGCAGTACTTC.

V usage is TRBV4-1 and J usage is TRBJ2-6; 11 bases map to TRBD2. V lost 4 bases to trimming and J lost 3 bases; unmatched junction nucleotides: 2. CDR3 length: 16 amino acids. Germline-derived CDR1 and CDR2 are MGHRA and YSYEKL. CDR3 nucleotides: TGCGCCAGCAGCCGACTAGCGGGGAATGGGGCCAACGTCCTGACTTTC. Translation: CASSRLAGNGANVLTF.

The chain recombines TRBV5-1 with TRBJ2-1, with 14 positions matching TRBD2. The CDR3 spans 15 residues. V lost 4 bases, J lost 10 bases, and 7 bases stayed unmatched. Germline CDR1 reads SGHRS; CDR2 reads YFSETQ. CDR3 loop: CASSQGLAGEGEQFF. In nucleotides, the CDR3 is TGCGCCAGCAGCCAGGGACTAGCGGGGGAGGGGGAGCAGTTCTTC.

The chain carries TRBV14 and TRBJ2-3, with D unresolved. CDR1 and CDR2 from the germline V gene are SGHDN and FVKESK. Between the trimmed V and J ends, which lost 7 bases and 3 bases, there was a span of 14 bases. The CDR3 has 14 residues. The CDR3 region is CASKDGTVTDTQYF. CDR3 bases: TGTGCCAGCAAAGACGGCACCGTGACAGATACGCAGTATTTT.

The table lists this clonotype with a few counts. The rearrangement uses TRBV7-9 and TRBJ1-3, with D possibly being TRBD1 (5 bases). Per the germline V gene, CDR1 is SEHNR and CDR2 is FQNEAQ (reference sequence). This CDR3 is 12 amino acids long. Trimming took 5 bases from V and 8 from J, leaving 10 bases between them. CDR3 region: CASSPGGYTIYF. The CDR3 nucleotides read TGTGCCAGCAGCCCCGGGGGATACACCATATATTTT.

This clonotype was seen more than once but under ten times. The chain recombines TRBV7-9 with TRBJ2-7; D may be TRBD2 (6 bases). The germline V gene encodes CDR1 SEHNR and CDR2 FQNEAQ (reference sequence). V lost 7 bases, J lost 7 bases, and 20 bases lay in between. The CDR3 is 14 residues long. CDR3 sequence: CASITRDSQGEQYF. DNA for the CDR3: TGTGCCAGCATCACCAGGGACTCTCAAGGGGAGCAGTACTTC.

J is TRBJ2-1 and V is TRBV29-1; D perhaps matches TRBD2 (6 bases). This CDR3 region has 16 residues. The V gene lost 2 bases and the J gene lost 7 bases, with 21 bases spanning the gap. CDR1 is SQVTM and CDR2 is ANQGSEA in the germline V gene. CDR3 residues: CSVEQRAAPPANEQFF. CDR3 nucleotide sequence: TGCAGCGTTGAACAGCGGGCGGCCCCTCCTGCGAATGAGCAGTTCTTC.

This rearrangement joins TRBV5-4 to TRBJ2-5; D is undetermined. The V and J ends lost 4 bases and 5 bases respectively, with 18 bases between them. Per the germline V gene, CDR1 is SGHNT and CDR2 is YYREEE (reference sequence). The CDR3 sequence is 15 residues long. CDR3 region: CASSPNWEARETQYF. The CDR3 coding sequence is TGTGCCAGCAGCCCGAACTGGGAAGCCCGGGAGACCCAGTACTTC.

The chain has TRBV4-1 and TRBJ1-2; D gene unclear. V was cut by 3 bases and J by 5 bases, with 7 bases left in between. The CDR3 is 12 amino acids. Germline CDR1 MGHRA, CDR2 YSYEKL. The CDR3 coding sequence is TGCGCCAGCAGCCAGGACGGTTATGGCTACACCTTC. It specifies CASSQDGYGYTF.

The V call is TRBV11-1, the J call TRBJ2-7, with a possible D match to TRBD2 (6 bases). Germline V gives CDR1 SGHAT, CDR2 FQDESV (reference sequence). This CDR3 is 14 amino acids long. V lost 3 bases to trimming and J lost 2 bases, with 11 bases between them. The CDR3 DNA sequence: TGTGCCAGCAGCTTTGGCGGGGCCGCCTACGAGCAGTACTTC. Amino acids: CASSFGGAAYEQYF.